Following are 18 T cell receptor beta chains from one sample sequenced in a study of T cells in tuberculosis. The data were produced by immunoSEQ multiplex PCR, yet TCRdb's version contains in-frame clones alone and is incomplete. Found here are more than 35,000 clones, 85% to 95% of them singletons; the top ten hold 9% to 14%. Sequencing used PBMCs. These receptors were collected from a donor aged 10-30 years with latent tuberculosis or without tuberculosis infection. Some clones in this sample may be carry-over from other donors' samples.

This rearrangement joins TRBV18 to TRBJ1-1, with 10 positions matching TRBD1. Germline CDR1 is KGHSH and CDR2 is LQKENI. The CDR3 extends over 15 amino acids. V lost 3 bases, J lost 10 bases, and 11 bases stayed unmatched. The CDR3 region has the DNA TGTGCCAGCTCACCGGTCGGGACAGGGGAGGAATCAGCTTTCTTT. Encoded protein: CASSPVGTGEESAFF. Filled out from reference TRBV18 and TRBJ1-1, the complete variable domain reads NAGVMQNPRHLVRRRGQEARLRCSPMKGHSHVYWYRQLPEEGLKFMVYLQKENIIDESGMPKERFSAEFPKEGPSILRIQQVVRGDSAAYFCASSPVGTGEESAFFGQGTRLTVV.

The rearrangement joins TRBV9 to TRBJ2-1; 9 bases are a match to TRBD1. Germline CDR1 and CDR2: SGDLS and YYNGEE. Unmatched junction bases numbered 14, after V lost 0 bases and J lost 7 bases. The CDR3 extends over 18 amino acids. In DNA form, the CDR3 reads TGTGCCAGCAGCGTAGATCGAGATTGGACAGGGGAAGATAATGAGCAGTTCTTC. Its translation is CASSVDRDWTGEDNEQFF.

Here the CDR3 reads CASSLDRGRAEAFF. In DNA, the CDR3 is TGCGCCAGCAGCTTGGACAGGGGGCGTGCTGAAGCTTTCTTT. The rearrangement uses TRBV5-1 and TRBJ1-1; 9 bases are shared with TRBD1. The germline V gene has CDR1 SGHRS and CDR2 YFSETQ. The CDR3 covers 14 residues. V shed 0 bases, J shed 6 bases, and the junction held 3 bases outside the gene matches.

The chain employs TRBV30 and TRBJ1-6; 9 nucleotides line up with TRBD1. Per germline, CDR1 GTSNPN and CDR2 SVGIG (reference sequence). The length of the CDR3 is 15 residues. V trimming: 2 bases; J trimming: 10 bases; junction bases outside the gene matches: 9. The CDR3 region has the DNA TGTGCCTGGAGTCGCCGGACAGGGGATCTCTCACCCCTCCACTTT. Its translation is CAWSRRTGDLSPLHF.

A single count supports this clone. The chain has TRBV14 and TRBJ1-6; possible D gene TRBD1, 6 bases. The CDR3 loop spans 15 amino acids. V was clipped by 4 bases and J by 7 bases, with 14 bases between them. Germline V gives CDR1 SGHDN, CDR2 FVKESK. Here the CDR3 reads CASSPTQGPNSPLHF. The DNA for the CDR3 is TGTGCCAGCAGCCCGACACAGGGACCCAATTCACCCCTCCACTTT.

V gene TRBV2 combines with J gene TRBJ2-2; 7 nucleotides align to TRBD1. Germline values: CDR1 SNHLY, CDR2 FYNNEI. Trimming at V came to 6 bases and at J to 2 bases, leaving 3 bases not matched to a gene. The length of the CDR3 is 14 residues. The CDR3 is CASRTGSNTGELFF. The CDR3 coding sequence is TGTGCCAGCAGGACAGGGAGTAACACCGGGGAGCTGTTTTTT.

This clone was seen once. The V and J genes are TRBV16 and TRBJ1-2, with unresolved D. Germline lookup yields CDR1 KGHSY and CDR2 FQNENV. Trimming left V 2 bases short and J 0 bases short, with 16 bases between. This CDR3 region has 17 residues. CDR3 nucleotides: TGTGCCAGCAGCCAAGCCCCCCCTACGGTCGCTAACTATGGCTACACCTTC. Encoded protein: CASSQAPPTVANYGYTF.

The chain links TRBV7-9 to TRBJ1-2; 8 bases are a match to TRBD1. The germline V gene has CDR1 SEHNR and CDR2 FQNEAQ (reference sequence). Trimming cost V 5 bases and J 6 bases; bases outside gene matches: 8. The CDR3 has 14 residues. The CDR3 coding sequence is TGTGCCAGCAGCCCAAGAGGACAGGGCCATGGCTACACCTTC. Translating gives CASSPRGQGHGYTF.

The chain links TRBV5-1 to TRBJ1-3; D is perhaps TRBD1 (5 bases). V dropped 0 bases and J dropped 2 bases, with 9 bases sitting between them. CDR3 size: 15 residues. Germline V gene lookup returns CDR1 SGHRS and CDR2 YFSETQ. In DNA, the CDR3 is TGCGCCAGCAGCTTGGGACAGACAACTGGAAACACCATATATTTT. Translated: CASSLGQTTGNTIYF. Together with reference TRBV5-1 and TRBJ1-3, the CDR3 gives the full variable domain: KAGVTQTPRYLIKTRGQQVTLSCSPISGHRSVSWYQQTPGQGLQFLFEYFSETQRNKGNFPGRFSGRQFSNSRSEMNVSTLELGDSALYLCASSLGQTTGNTIYFGEGSWLTVV.

This clone was detected once. The gene calls are TRBV10-3 and TRBJ2-1, with TRBD1 matching over 7 bases. The CDR3 length is 13 residues. The trim removed 5 bases at V and 8 bases at J, leaving 6 bases unmatched. Germline V lookup: CDR1 ENHRY, CDR2 SYGVKD. The CDR3 loop is CAISLRQGDEQFF. CDR3 in DNA: TGTGCCATCAGTCTACGACAGGGCGATGAGCAGTTCTTC.

V is TRBV6-1 and J is TRBJ1-2; D unclear. Germline loops: CDR1 MNHNS, CDR2 SASEGT. V was cut by 0 bases and J by 6 bases, with 14 bases left in between. This CDR3 is built from 15 residues. This CDR3 reads CASSEAGSREDGYTF. Written as DNA, the CDR3 is TGTGCCAGCAGTGAAGCCGGTAGTAGGGAGGATGGCTACACCTTC.

The rearrangement joins TRBV6-6 to TRBJ1-4; 7 nucleotides align to TRBD1. The germline gives CDR1 MNHNY, CDR2 SVGAGI (reference sequence). V lost 6 bases and J lost 0; bases outside the gene matches: 7. CDR3 length equals 16 residues. The CDR3 DNA reads TGTGCCAGCAGGAAACGGCAGGGGGCAACTAATGAAAAACTGTTTTTT. Translating gives CASRKRQGATNEKLFF.

This chain joins TRBV14 and TRBJ2-7; tentative D call: TRBD2 (6 bases). Trimming removed 1 base from V and 4 bases from J, with 14 bases in between. CDR3 size: 15 residues. Germline CDR1 reads SGHDN; CDR2 reads FVKESK. The CDR3 loop is CASSQGAGRFYEQYV. The CDR3 DNA reads as TGTGCCAGCAGCCAAGGGGCGGGGAGGTTTTACGAGCAGTACGTC.

The chain is built from TRBV11-2 and TRBJ2-3; maybe TRBD2 (5 bases). CDR3 length equals 14 residues. Germline-derived CDR1 and CDR2 are SGHAT and FQNNGV. V gave up 1 base and J gave up 5 bases, with 10 bases separating them. CDR3 residues: CASSLGPRGDTQYF. The CDR3 bases are TGTGCCAGCAGCTTAGGGCCTCGGGGAGATACGCAGTATTTT.

This chain joins TRBV12-5 and TRBJ1-6; D ambiguous. Germline assignment: CDR1 LGHNT and CDR2 FRNRAP. V was shortened by 7 bases and J by 14 bases, with 12 bases between the two germline ends. The length of the CDR3 is 11 residues. This CDR3 reads CASASGDSLHF. CDR3 nucleotides: TGTGCTAGTGCTTCAGGCGATTCCCTCCACTTT.

The chain employs TRBV27 and TRBJ1-5; 8 bases map to TRBD1. The CDR3 is 14 residues long. Trimming removed 6 bases from V and 5 bases from J; junction bases left unmatched: 6. In germline, CDR1 is MNHEY, CDR2 SMNVEV (reference sequence). The DNA of the CDR3 is TGTGCCAGCAGCAGAAGGACAGGGTATCAGCCCCAGCATTTT. Amino acid sequence: CASSRRTGYQPQHF.

This sequence joins TRBV7-9 and TRBJ1-4; tentative D call: TRBD1 (5 bases). Germline CDR1 reads SEHNR; CDR2 reads FQNEAQ (reference sequence). The CDR3 has 15 residues. Trimming removed 5 bases from V and 0 bases from J, with 10 bases in between. CDR3 sequence: CASSPTGATNEKLFF. The CDR3 bases are TGTGCCAGCAGCCCCACGGGGGCAACTAATGAAAAACTGTTTTTT.

The chain couples TRBV15 to TRBJ2-1, with a tentative D call TRBD2 (7 bases). Per germline, CDR1 LNHNV and CDR2 YYDKDF (reference sequence). This CDR3 has 18 residues. Trimming cost V 5 bases and J 0 bases, with 20 bases left between them. The CDR3 is CATSSRGAEESSYNEQFF. The CDR3 nucleotides read TGTGCCACCAGCTCCCGGGGGGCCGAAGAATCCTCCTACAATGAGCAGTTCTTC.